This T cell receptor (beta chain) was retrieved from a study of regulatory T cells in long-lasting Graves disease. Study background: Over-5-year antithyroid drug use with positive TSH receptor antibodies defined persistent Graves' disease in the study.

V gave up 4 bases and J gave up 5 bases; unmatched junction bases: 5. The CDR3 runs to 14 residues. Germline CDR1 and CDR2: DFQATT and SNEGSKA (reference sequence). With respect to this clonotype: What it binds is not known.

The time point denotes: persistent/refractory GD, antithyroid drugs over 5 years with positive TRAb. Generation of the TCR library employed RNA extracted from PBMCs. Clinicians diagnosed Graves' disease using American Thyroid Association guidelines. Whole-study results and caveats: TRBV28, TRBJ1-2 and TRBJ2-5 emerged as the favored segments in persistent disease. Persistent Graves' patients showed reduced TCR diversity versus newly diagnosed patients.

Relying on iRepertoire HTBI primers and Arm-PCR of CDR3 regions, the team built TCR beta libraries. TCRdb re-derived calls from the multiplex PCR reads in MiXCR, one entry per CDR3 protein. This table holds about 430,000 distinct CDR3 sequences, around 23% found once. The V and J genes are TRBV20-1 and TRBJ2-1; 10 nucleotides align to TRBD2. The sample was peripheral blood mononuclear cells (PBMCs), taken when the disease was refractory, from a patient treated with antithyroid drugs. The TCR originated in a female donor with Graves disease. The CDR3 region has the DNA TGCAGTGCTACGCTAGCGGGAGCTAACAATGAGCAGTTCTTC. Its translation: CSATLAGANNEQFF.